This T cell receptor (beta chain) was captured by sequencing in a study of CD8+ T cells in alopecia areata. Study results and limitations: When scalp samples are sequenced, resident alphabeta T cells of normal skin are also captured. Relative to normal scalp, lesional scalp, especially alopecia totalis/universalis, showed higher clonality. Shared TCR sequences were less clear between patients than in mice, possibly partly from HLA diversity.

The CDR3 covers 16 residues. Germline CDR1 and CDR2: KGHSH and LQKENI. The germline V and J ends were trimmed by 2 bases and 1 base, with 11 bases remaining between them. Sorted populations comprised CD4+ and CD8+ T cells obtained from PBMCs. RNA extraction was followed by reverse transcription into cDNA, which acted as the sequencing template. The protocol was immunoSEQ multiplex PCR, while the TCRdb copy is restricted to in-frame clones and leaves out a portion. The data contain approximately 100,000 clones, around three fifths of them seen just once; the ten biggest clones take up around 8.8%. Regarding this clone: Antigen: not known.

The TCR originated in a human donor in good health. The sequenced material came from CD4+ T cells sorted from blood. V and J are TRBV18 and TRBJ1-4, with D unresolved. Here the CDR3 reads CASSPSRQQTNEKLFF. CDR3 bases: TGTGCCAGCTCACCAAGTCGTCAGCAAACTAATGAAAAACTGTTTTTT.